Following are 13 T cell receptor beta chains from one sample sequenced in a study of patients and donors after allogeneic stem cell transplantation (dated by TCRdb to the early 2020s). Libraries were prepared through RT-PCR. Sequencing relied on a NextSeq 550. The public reads were reanalyzed by TCRdb: fastp trimming at Q25, MiXCR alignment, in-frame beta chains only. Rows with a matching CDR3 protein are joined into one entry that keeps the most common DNA and genes. The sample records more than 850,000 distinct CDR3 sequences, over 15% of which are singletons. About 6% of the sample is taken by the ten largest. Sequences were obtained from blood, either unsorted or a sorted T cell fraction (not recorded which). The receptor set was obtained from a human donor who was either an allogeneic HSCT recipient or a stem cell or donor lymphocyte infusion donor (not recorded which). It is not recorded whose cells these are; they may come from a transplant donor.

This clonotype showed up just a few times. The genes are TRBV11-1 and TRBJ2-1; D remains unclear. This CDR3 has 15 residues. V was clipped by 1 base and J by 5 bases, with 12 bases between them. The germline gives CDR1 SGHAT, CDR2 FQDESV (reference sequence). The CDR3 spells CASSLGSKGNNEQFF. CDR3 DNA: TGTGCCAGCAGCTTAGGGTCTAAAGGCAACAATGAGCAGTTCTTC. The full variable domain, completed using reference TRBV11-1 and TRBJ2-1, is EAEVAQSPRYKITEKSQAVAFWCDPISGHATLYWYRQILGQGPELLVQFQDESVVDDSQLPKDRFSAERLKGVDSTLKIQPAELGDSAMYLCASSLGSKGNNEQFFGPGTRLTVL.

This clonotype was seen a handful of times. The gene calls are TRBV9 and TRBJ1-2; D remains unclear. V gave up 3 bases and J gave up 7 bases, with 16 bases separating them. CDR3 length equals 14 residues. CDR1 is SGDLS and CDR2 is YYNGEE in the germline V gene. The CDR3 nucleotides are TGTGCCAGCAGCGCTACATGGAGGGCGGGTGGCTACACCTTC. This encodes CASSATWRAGGYTF.

CDR3: CASRNIAGYTDTQYF. In DNA form, the CDR3 reads TGTGCCAGCAGAAATATAGCGGGGTACACAGATACGCAGTATTTT. The V and J genes are TRBV6-1 and TRBJ2-3, with 8 positions matching TRBD2. V shed 6 bases and J 2 bases; nucleotides not matched to a gene: 7. Germline V lookup: CDR1 MNHNS, CDR2 SASEGT. This CDR3 contains 15 residues.

This clonotype was seen a handful of times. The chain combines TRBV20-1 with TRBJ2-4; 14 bases map to TRBD2. The CDR3 length is 18 residues. Losses at the gene ends were 3 bases for V and 3 bases for J; bases not matched to a gene: 10. Germline CDR1 and CDR2: DFQATT and SNEGSKA (reference sequence). CDR3 protein: CSASRLAGGRSGKNIQYF. The CDR3 DNA sequence: TGCAGTGCTAGTCGACTAGCGGGGGGGCGAAGTGGCAAAAACATTCAGTACTTC.

The table lists this clonotype with a few counts. V gene TRBV12-3 or TRBV12-4 combines with J gene TRBJ2-1; TRBD2 matches 8 bases. The CDR3 has 14 amino acids. V shed 6 bases, J shed 3 bases, and the junction held 4 bases outside the gene matches. DNA of the CDR3: TGTGCCAGCAGGCCCGGGGGGGGCTACAATGAGCAGTTCTTC. This encodes CASRPGGGYNEQFF.

There are many counts of this clonotype. This chain uses TRBV7-6 with TRBJ1-3; D is possibly TRBD1 (5 bases). Germline values: CDR1 SGHVS, CDR2 FNYEAQ. V lost 5 bases and J 0 bases, leaving 14 bases between the germline ends. This CDR3 is 16 amino acids long. This CDR3 reads CASSPWDRDSGNTIYF. In nucleotides, the CDR3 is TGTGCCAGCAGCCCTTGGGACCGCGACTCTGGAAACACCATATATTTT.

This clonotype was observed a few times. The chain uses TRBV12-3 or TRBV12-4 and TRBJ1-5; no definite D call. The CDR3 extends over 13 amino acids. The V and J ends lost 3 bases and 6 bases respectively, with 9 bases between them. The DNA of the CDR3 is TGTGCCAGCAGTTTTTCCCTTTTTCAGCCCCAGCATTTT. This gives the protein CASSFSLFQPQHF.

The J gene is TRBJ1-4, the V gene TRBV6-1; tentative D call: TRBD1 (5 bases). Germline V gene lookup returns CDR1 MNHNS and CDR2 SASEGT. With 6 bases removed from V and 4 bases from J, the gap between germline ends came to 15 bases. The CDR3 runs 15 residues. Here the CDR3 reads CASRDGGAGNEKLFF. CDR3 in DNA: TGTGCCAGCAGGGACGGAGGGGCGGGTAATGAAAAACTGTTTTTT.

The rearrangement uses TRBV12-3 or TRBV12-4 and TRBJ2-2, with 8 nucleotides matching TRBD2. J was trimmed by 1 base and V by 0 bases; bases with no gene match: 4. This CDR3 comprises 17 residues. The CDR3 nucleotides are TGTGCCAGCAGTTTAGCGGGGCGGGGGGTGAACACCGGGGAGCTGTTTTTT. Protein sequence: CASSLAGRGVNTGELFF.

This clonotype was counted only a few times. The J gene is TRBJ2-3, the V gene TRBV29-1; 10 bases are shared with TRBD2. The J segment lost 9 bases and the V segment lost 7 bases, leaving 7 bases of the junction unmatched. The length of the CDR3 is 12 residues. Germline V gene sequence: CDR1 SQVTM, CDR2 ANQGSEA. As DNA, the CDR3 is TGCAGCGCCTGGACTAGCGGCAGCACGCAGTATTTT. This gives the protein CSAWTSGSTQYF.

The chain combines TRBV10-3 with TRBJ1-4; 8 positions match TRBD1. Germline CDR1 ENHRY, CDR2 SYGVKD. With V trimmed by 2 bases and J by 8 bases, 4 bases remained unmatched. This CDR3 has 14 residues. CDR3 loop: CAISEPGQGEKLFF. The CDR3 DNA reads as TGTGCCATCAGTGAGCCTGGACAGGGCGAAAAACTGTTTTTT.

In this sample, this clonotype turned up a few times. The V and J genes are TRBV11-2 and TRBJ2-1; the D gene is possibly TRBD2 (5 bases). V lost 0 bases and J lost 6, with 15 bases in between. The CDR3 contains 16 residues. Per the germline V gene, CDR1 is SGHAT and CDR2 is FQNNGV. The CDR3 here is CASSLDWPSTGNEQFF. For the CDR3, the DNA is TGTGCCAGCAGCTTAGATTGGCCTAGCACTGGCAATGAGCAGTTCTTC.

The chain couples TRBV29-1 to TRBJ2-2; TRBD1 agrees at 7 bases. The trim removed 4 bases at V and 4 bases at J, leaving 3 bases unmatched. Germline loops: CDR1 SQVTM, CDR2 ANQGSEA. The CDR3 is 13 residues long. CDR3 in DNA: TGCAGCGTTGCGGCAGGGGGCACCGGGGAGCTGTTTTTT. Translating it yields CSVAAGGTGELFF.